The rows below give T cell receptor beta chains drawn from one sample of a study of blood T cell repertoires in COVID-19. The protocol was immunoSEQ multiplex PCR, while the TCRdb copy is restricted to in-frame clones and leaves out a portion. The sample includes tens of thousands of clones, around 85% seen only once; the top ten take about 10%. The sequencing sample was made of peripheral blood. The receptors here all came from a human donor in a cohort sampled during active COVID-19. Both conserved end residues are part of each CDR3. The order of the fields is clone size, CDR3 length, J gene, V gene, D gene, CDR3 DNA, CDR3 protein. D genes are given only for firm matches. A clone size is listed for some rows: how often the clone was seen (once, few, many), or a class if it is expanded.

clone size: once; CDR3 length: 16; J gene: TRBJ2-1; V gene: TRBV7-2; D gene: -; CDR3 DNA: TGTGCCAGCAGCTTAAGGTCTAGTGGTTACTACAATGAGCAGTTCTTC; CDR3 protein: CASSLRSSGYYNEQFF
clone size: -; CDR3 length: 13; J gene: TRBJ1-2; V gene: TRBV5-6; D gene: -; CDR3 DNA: TGTGCCAGCAGCTTGGCTCCCCTCTATGGCTACACCTTC; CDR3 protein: CASSLAPLYGYTF
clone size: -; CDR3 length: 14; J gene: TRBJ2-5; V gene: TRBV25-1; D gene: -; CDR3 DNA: TGTGCCAGCTCACCGCCGGGAGCACAAGAGACCCAGTACTTC; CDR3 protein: CASSPPGAQETQYF
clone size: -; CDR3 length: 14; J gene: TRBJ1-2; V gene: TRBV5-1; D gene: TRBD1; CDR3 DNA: TGCGCCAGCAGCTTGGCCGGGACAGGATATGGCTACACCTTC; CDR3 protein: CASSLAGTGYGYTF
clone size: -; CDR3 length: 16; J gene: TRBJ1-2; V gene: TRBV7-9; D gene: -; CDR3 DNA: TGTGCCAGCAGCTTAGCGCTGAGGTTATCGGGATATGGCTACACCTTC; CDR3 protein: CASSLALRLSGYGYTF
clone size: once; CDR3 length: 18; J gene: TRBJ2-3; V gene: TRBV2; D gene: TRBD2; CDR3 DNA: TGTGCCAGCAAGGGGCTAGCGGGACTTGGGTGGTTGGGAGATACGCAGTATTTT; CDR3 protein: CASKGLAGLGWLGDTQYF
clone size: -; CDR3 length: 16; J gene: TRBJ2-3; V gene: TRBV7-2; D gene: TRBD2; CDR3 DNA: TGTGCCAGCAGCCCTAGACTAGCGGGAGGGACAGATACGCAGTATTTT; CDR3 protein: CASSPRLAGGTDTQYF
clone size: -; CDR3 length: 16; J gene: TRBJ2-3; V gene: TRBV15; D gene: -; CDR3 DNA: TGTGCCACCAGCAATCAACAGGTTGCTAGCACAGATACGCAGTATTTT; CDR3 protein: CATSNQQVASTDTQYF
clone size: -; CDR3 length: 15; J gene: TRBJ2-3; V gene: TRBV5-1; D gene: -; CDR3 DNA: TGCGCCAGCAGCTTGGCGGGAATCGGCACAGATACGCAGTATTTT; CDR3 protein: CASSLAGIGTDTQYF
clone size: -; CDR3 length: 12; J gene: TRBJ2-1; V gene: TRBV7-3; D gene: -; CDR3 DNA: TGTGCCAGCAGCCCAGGGCCTCCTGAGCAGTTCTTC; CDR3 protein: CASSPGPPEQFF
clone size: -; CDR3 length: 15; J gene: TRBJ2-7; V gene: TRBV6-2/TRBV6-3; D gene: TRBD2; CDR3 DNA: TGTGCCAGCAGTTACTTTAGCGGGACTACCTACGAGCAGTACTTC; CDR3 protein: CASSYFSGTTYEQYF
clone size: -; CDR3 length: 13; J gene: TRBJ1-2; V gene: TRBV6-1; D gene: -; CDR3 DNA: TGTGCCAGCAGTGATTGGCAAATCTATGGCTACACCTTC; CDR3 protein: CASSDWQIYGYTF
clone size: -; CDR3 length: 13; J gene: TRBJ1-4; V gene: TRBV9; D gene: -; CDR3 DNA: TGTGCCAGCAGCGCGGCGAGCGCTGGGAAACTGTTTTTT; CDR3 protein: CASSAASAGKLFF
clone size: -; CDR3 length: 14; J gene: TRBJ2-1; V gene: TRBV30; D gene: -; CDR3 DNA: TGTGCCTGGAATGGGAGGAGCTCCTACAATGAGCAGTTCTTC; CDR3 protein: CAWNGRSSYNEQFF
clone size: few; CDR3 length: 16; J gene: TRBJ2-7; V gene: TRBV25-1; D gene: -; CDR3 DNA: TGTGCCACCACTCCCTCTAGGAGGGCCTTCTCGGACGAGCAGTACTTC; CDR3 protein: CATTPSRRAFSDEQYF
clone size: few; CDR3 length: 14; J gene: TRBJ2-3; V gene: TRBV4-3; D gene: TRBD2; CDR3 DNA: TGCGCCAGCAGCCGACTAGCGGGAGAAGATACGCAGTATTTT; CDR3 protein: CASSRLAGEDTQYF
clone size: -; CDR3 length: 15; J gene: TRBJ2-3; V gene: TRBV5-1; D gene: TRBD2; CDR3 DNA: TGCGCCAGTGCTCTTCTAGCGGGAGTTAGCGATACGCAGTATTTT; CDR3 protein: CASALLAGVSDTQYF
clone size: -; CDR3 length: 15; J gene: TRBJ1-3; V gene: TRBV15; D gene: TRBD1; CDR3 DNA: TGTGCCACCAGCTCCCTCGACAGGGGCGGAAACACCATATATTTT; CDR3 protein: CATSSLDRGGNTIYF
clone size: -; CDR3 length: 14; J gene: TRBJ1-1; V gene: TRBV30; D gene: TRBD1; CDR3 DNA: TGTGCCTGGAGCCTCGGGACAGGGAACACTGAAGCTTTCTTT; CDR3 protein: CAWSLGTGNTEAFF
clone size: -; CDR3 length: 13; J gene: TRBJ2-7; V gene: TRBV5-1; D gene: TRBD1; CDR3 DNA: TGCGCCAGCCAGGACAGGGCGGGCTACGAGCAGTACTTC; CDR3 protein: CASQDRAGYEQYF
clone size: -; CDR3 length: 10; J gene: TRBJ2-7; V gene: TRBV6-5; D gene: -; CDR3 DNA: TGTGCCAGCACCCCTCTCGAGCAGTACTTC; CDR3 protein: CASTPLEQYF